This record looks at one T cell receptor (beta chain) sequence and its context. Germline V gives CDR1 ENHRY, CDR2 SYGVKD. The CDR3 contains 14 residues. Trimming removed 4 bases at V and 6 bases at J, with 13 bases between. This specimen belongs to a study of blood T cell repertoires in COVID-19. The data were produced by immunoSEQ multiplex PCR, yet TCRdb's version contains in-frame clones alone and is incomplete. Of some 360,000 clones listed, around 87% are singletons. This sequence originates from a woman in her sixties with COVID-19, enrolled during active disease. V is TRBV10-3 and J is TRBJ1-5, with D perhaps TRBD1 (6 bases). The sequencing input was peripheral blood. The CDR3 DNA reads TGTGCCATCAGTGCGGGCGGGGGGCTTCAGCCCCAGCATTTT. It is translated as CAISAGGGLQPQHF.